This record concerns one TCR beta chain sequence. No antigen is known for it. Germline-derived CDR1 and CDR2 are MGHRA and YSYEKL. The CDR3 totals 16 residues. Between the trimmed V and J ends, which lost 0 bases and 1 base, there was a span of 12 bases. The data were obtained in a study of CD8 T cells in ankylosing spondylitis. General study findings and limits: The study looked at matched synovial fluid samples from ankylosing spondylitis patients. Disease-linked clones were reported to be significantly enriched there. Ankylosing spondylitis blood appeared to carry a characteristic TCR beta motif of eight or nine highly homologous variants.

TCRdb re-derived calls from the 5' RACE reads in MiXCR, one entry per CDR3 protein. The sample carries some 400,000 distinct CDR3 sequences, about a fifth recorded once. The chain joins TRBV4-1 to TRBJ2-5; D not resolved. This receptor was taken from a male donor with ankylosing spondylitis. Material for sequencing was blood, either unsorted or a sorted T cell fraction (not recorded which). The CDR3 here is CASSQDKAGIQETQYF. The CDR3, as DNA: TGCGCCAGCAGCCAAGATAAAGCTGGTATCCAAGAGACCCAGTACTTC.